This T cell receptor (beta chain) is drawn from a study of blood T cell repertoires in COVID-19. Study in general: The study drew acute and convalescent COVID-19 samples from the United States, Italy and Spain. Sources were T cells, B-cell-depleted T cells, or PBMCs; the material itself was cDNA or gDNA.

Repertoires were generated with immunoSEQ multiplex PCR, while TCRdb's copy carries only in-frame clones and drops some. The sample lists some 30,000 clones; around 83% were seen once. V lost 4 bases and J lost 6; bases outside the gene matches: 4. Germline V CDR1 and CDR2: SEHNR, FQNEAQ (reference sequence). The CDR3 runs 14 residues. Sequencing used peripheral blood. J is TRBJ1-5 and V is TRBV7-9; 9 bases are a match to TRBD1. The sequence was obtained from a human donor in a cohort sampled during active COVID-19. CDR3 coding DNA: TGTGCCAGCAGCTCGGGACAGGGTGTTCAGCCCCAGCATTTT. Translating it yields CASSSGQGVQPQHF.